Sequencing of this T cell receptor beta chain was carried out in a study of cytomegalovirus exposure and HLA in healthy donors. On the study more broadly: Membership in the Caucasian-associated ancestry cluster was found for 75% to 85% of 300 to 400 genotyped donors.

PCR amplification relied on 60 Vbeta primers (plus 13 Jbeta primers). Using immunoSEQ multiplex PCR, the repertoire was profiled, and TCRdb retains in-frame clones only, with some absent. This repertoire shows 200,000 to 250,000 clones, approximately 90% found once; its top ten account for around 1%. Concerning this clone itself: Its antigen is undetermined.

V was shortened by 5 bases and J by 0 bases, with 10 bases between the two germline ends. Germline values: CDR1 SNHLY, CDR2 FYNNEI. CDR3 size: 15 residues. Whole-study findings and limits: Immune exposure information comprised only CMV serostatus.

This TCR came from a woman aged 18-29 years in good health and CMV-seronegative. The sample consisted of PBMCs. The chain couples TRBV2 to TRBJ2-2; no clear D. CDR3 coding DNA: TGTGCCAGCAGTAGGCGACATACGAACACCGGGGAGCTGTTTTTT. This encodes CASSRRHTNTGELFF.